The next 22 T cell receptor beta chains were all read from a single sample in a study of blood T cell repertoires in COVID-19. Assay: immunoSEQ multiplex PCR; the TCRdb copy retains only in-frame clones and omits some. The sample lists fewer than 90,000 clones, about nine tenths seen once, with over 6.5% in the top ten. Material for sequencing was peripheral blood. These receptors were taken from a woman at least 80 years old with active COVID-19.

Here the CDR3 DNA reads TGTGCCAGCACCTCGGGACAGGGGAACACTGAAGCTTTCTTT. Its protein product is CASTSGQGNTEAFF. J is TRBJ1-1 and V is TRBV28, with TRBD1 matching 9 bases. The CDR3 extends over 14 amino acids. Trimming at V came to 7 bases and at J to 1 base, leaving 4 bases not matched to a gene. CDR1 is MDHEN, CDR2 SYDVKM, per germline.

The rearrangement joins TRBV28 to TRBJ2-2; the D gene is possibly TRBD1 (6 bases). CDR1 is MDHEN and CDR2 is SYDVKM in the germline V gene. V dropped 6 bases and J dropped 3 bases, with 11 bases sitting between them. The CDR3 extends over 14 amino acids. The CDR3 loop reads CASSRHRDTGELFF. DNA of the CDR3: TGTGCCAGCAGCCGACACAGGGACACCGGGGAGCTGTTTTTT.

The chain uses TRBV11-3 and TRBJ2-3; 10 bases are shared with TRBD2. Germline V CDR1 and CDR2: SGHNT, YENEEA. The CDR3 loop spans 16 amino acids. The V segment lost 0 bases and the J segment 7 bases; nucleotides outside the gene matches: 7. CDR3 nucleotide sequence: TGTGCCAGCAGCTTAGATGGAGCGGGAGGGCCATATACGCAGTATTTT. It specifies CASSLDGAGGPYTQYF.

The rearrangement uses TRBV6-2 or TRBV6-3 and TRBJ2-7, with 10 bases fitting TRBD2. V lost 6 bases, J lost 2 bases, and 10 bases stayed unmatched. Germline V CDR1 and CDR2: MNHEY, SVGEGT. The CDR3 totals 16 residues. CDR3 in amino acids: CASSPGVAGGTYEQYF. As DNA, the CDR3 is TGTGCCAGCAGCCCCGGGGTAGCGGGAGGCACCTACGAGCAGTACTTC.

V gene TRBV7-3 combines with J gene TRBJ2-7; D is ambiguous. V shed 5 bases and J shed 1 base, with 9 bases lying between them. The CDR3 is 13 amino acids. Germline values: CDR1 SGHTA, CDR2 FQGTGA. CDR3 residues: CASSPPGSYEQYF. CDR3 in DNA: TGTGCCAGCAGCCCCCCAGGTTCCTACGAGCAGTACTTC.

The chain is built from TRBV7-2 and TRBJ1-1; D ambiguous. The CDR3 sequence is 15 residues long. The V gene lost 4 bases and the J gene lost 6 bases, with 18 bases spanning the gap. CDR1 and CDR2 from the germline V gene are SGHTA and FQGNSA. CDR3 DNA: TGTGCCAGCAGCTCCCCGGGAAGGGTGGGCGCTGAAGCTTTCTTT. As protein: CASSSPGRVGAEAFF.

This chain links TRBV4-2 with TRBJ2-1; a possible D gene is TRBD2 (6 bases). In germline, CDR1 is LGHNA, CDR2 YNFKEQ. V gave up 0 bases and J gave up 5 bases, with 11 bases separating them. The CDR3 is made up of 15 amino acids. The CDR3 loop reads CASSQELASDNEQFF. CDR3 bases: TGTGCCAGCAGCCAAGAACTAGCCTCGGACAATGAGCAGTTCTTC.

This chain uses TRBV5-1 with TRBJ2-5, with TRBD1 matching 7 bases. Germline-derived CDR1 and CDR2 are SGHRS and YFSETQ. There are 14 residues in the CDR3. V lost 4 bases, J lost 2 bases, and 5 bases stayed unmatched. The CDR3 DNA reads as TGCGCCAGCAGCGCTGGGACAGATCAAGAGACCCAGTACTTC. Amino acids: CASSAGTDQETQYF.

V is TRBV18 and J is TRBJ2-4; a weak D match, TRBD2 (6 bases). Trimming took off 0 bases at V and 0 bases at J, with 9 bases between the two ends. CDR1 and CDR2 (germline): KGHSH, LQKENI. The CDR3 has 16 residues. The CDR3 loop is CASSPPGTLAKNIQYF. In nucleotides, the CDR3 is TGTGCCAGCTCACCACCCGGGACTCTAGCCAAAAACATTCAGTACTTC.

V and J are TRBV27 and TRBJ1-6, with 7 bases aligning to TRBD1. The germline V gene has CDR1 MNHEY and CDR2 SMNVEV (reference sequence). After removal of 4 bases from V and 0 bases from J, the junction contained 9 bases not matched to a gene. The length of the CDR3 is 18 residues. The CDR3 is CASSSPTGLGSYNSPLHF. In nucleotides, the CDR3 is TGTGCCAGCAGTTCCCCGACAGGGTTGGGCTCCTATAATTCACCCCTCCACTTT.

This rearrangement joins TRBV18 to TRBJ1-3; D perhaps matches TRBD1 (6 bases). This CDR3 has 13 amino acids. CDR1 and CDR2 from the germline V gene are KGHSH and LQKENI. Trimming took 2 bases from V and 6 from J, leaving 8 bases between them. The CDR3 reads CASSPGGENTIYF. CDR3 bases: TGTGCCAGCTCACCAGGGGGCGAAAACACCATATATTTT.

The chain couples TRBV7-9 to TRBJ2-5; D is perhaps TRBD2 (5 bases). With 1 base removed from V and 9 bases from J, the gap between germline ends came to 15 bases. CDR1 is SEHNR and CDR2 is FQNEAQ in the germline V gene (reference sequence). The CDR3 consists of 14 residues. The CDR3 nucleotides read TGTGCCAGCAGCTTAGGCGGGCTCAGACGGGCCCAGTACTTC. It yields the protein CASSLGGLRRAQYF.

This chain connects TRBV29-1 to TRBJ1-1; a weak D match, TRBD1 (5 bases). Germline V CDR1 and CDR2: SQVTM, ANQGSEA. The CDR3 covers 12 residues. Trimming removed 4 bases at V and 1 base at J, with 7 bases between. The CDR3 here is CSVGGGNTEAFF. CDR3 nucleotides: TGCAGCGTTGGGGGGGGGAACACTGAAGCTTTCTTT.

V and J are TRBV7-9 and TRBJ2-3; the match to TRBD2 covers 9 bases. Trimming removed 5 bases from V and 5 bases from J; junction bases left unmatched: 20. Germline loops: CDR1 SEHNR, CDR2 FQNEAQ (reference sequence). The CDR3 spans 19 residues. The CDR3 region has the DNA TGTGCCAGCAGCCCCCGCCTAGTTAGCGGGAGATCGGGGAGAGATACGCAGTATTTT. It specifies CASSPRLVSGRSGRDTQYF.

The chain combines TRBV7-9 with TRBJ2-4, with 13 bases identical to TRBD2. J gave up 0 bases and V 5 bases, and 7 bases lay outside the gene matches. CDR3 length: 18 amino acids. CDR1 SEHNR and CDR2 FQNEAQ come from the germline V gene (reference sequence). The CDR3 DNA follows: TGTGCCAGCAGCCTCGGACTAGCGGGAGATGTAGCCAAAAACATTCAGTACTTC. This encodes CASSLGLAGDVAKNIQYF.

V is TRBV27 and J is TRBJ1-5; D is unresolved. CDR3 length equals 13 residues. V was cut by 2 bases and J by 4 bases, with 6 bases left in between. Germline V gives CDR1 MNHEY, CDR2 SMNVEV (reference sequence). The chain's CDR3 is CASSLNRNQPQHF. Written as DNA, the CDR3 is TGTGCCAGCAGTTTAAATAGAAATCAGCCCCAGCATTTT.

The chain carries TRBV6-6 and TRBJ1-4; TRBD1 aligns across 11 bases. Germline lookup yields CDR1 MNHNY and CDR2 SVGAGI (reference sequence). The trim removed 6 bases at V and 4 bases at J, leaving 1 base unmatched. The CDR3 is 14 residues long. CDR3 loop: CASRDRGLNEKLFF. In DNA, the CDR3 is TGTGCCAGCAGGGACAGGGGGCTTAATGAAAAACTGTTTTTT.

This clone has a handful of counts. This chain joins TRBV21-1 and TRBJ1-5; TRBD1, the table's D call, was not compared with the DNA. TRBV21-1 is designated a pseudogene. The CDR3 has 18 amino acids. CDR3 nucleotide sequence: TGTGCCAGCAGCAATCAGGGTGAGGGGGATCTTGAAAATCAGCCCCAGCATTTT. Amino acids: CASSNQGEGDLENQPQHF.

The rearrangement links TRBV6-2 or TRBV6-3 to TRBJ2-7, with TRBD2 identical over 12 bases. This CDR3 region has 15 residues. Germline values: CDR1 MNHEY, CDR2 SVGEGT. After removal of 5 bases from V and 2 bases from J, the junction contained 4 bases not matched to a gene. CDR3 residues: CASSQLAGGPYEQYF. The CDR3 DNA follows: TGTGCCAGCAGTCAACTAGCGGGAGGACCCTACGAGCAGTACTTC.

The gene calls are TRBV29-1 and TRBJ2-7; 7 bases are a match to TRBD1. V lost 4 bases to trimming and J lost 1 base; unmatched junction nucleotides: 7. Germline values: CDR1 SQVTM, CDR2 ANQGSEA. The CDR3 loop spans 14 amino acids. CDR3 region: CSVVGQATSYEQYF. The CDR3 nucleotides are TGCAGCGTTGTCGGACAGGCAACGTCCTACGAGCAGTACTTC.

The CDR3 spells CASLLRDRGNGYTF. CDR3 DNA: TGTGCCAGCCTTTTGAGGGACAGGGGAAATGGCTACACCTTC. The genes are TRBV7-2 and TRBJ1-2; TRBD1 matches 10 bases. With V trimmed by 8 bases and J by 6 bases, 9 bases remained unmatched. This CDR3 has 14 amino acids. The V gene's germline CDR1 is SGHTA and CDR2 FQGNSA. Using reference TRBV7-2 and TRBJ1-2 for the parts outside the CDR3, the full variable domain is GAGVSQSPSNKVTEKGKDVELRCDPISGHTALYWYRQSLGQGLEFLIYFQGNSAPDKSGLPSDRFSAERTGGSVSTLTIQRTQQEDSAVYLCASLLRDRGNGYTFGSGTRLTVV.

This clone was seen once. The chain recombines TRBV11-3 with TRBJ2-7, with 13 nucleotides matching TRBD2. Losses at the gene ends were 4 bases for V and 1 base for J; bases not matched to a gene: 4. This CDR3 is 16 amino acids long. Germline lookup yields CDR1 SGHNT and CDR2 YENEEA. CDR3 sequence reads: CASSSGLAGVSYEQYF. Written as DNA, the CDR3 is TGTGCCAGCAGCTCTGGACTAGCGGGAGTATCCTACGAGCAGTACTTC. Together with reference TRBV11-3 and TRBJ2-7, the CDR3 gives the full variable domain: EAGVVQSPRYKIIEKKQPVAFWCNPISGHNTLYWYLQNLGQGPELLIRYENEEAVDDSQLPKDRFSAERLKGVDSTLKIQPAELGDSAVYLCASSSGLAGVSYEQYFGPGTRLTVT.